This T cell receptor (beta chain) came from a study of shared clonotypes between healthy human individuals (TCRdb year 2020). Background on the whole study: The cohort included a few men and a couple of women between 18 and 49 years of age. For each donor, three plates each were used for CD4 naive and CD4 memory, two plates were used for CD8 naive, and one plate was used for CD8 memory. To estimate repertoire size and how much clonotypes are shared between individuals, the study performed deep sequencing of blood TCR repertoires from a handful of healthy adults. Different laboratories and diverse techniques were used to prepare libraries and sequence TCR repertoires, to increase sequencing depth and limit assay-specific biases. Leukapheresis yielded between about 0.94 and 10 billion PBMCs per donor.

The paper as a whole reports these results and caveats: Naive subsets generally had larger estimated clonotype richness than memory subsets did. Incomplete sequencing was indicated by rarefaction of sorted-subset datasets, despite the large sequencing depth. Across four donors, around 5% of naive CD4, more than 3% of naive CD8, about 2.3% of memory CD4, and 0.4% of memory CD8 clonotypes were shared. Based on pairwise subsampling, the degree of clonotype sharing among donors was expected to be affected by sequencing depth. Because the study included a small number of donors, the genetic and exposure-history diversity represented was limited. Sampling was restricted to blood, and TCR repertoires in tissue are likely to differ from TCR repertoires in blood. Clonotypes shared by all four sorted-subset donors showed higher generation probabilities than non-shared clonotypes.

Using the deep immunoSEQ assay, multiplex PCR amplified TCR CDR3 regions from genomic DNA. Genomic DNA extracted from each cell subset was distributed evenly over all wells of several immunoSEQ 96-well plates, and each plate served as one replicate. For sorted subsets, 200 to 250 ng of genomic DNA, equivalent to 30,000 or so T cell genomes, went into each replicate PCR. Purified libraries were measured with a Qubit 3.0 fluorometer, size-checked on a Bioanalyzer 2100, and measured again with the KAPA Library Quantification kit. Every immunoSEQ 96-well plate was sequenced on a dedicated single-read 150-cycle Illumina NextSeq 550 flow cell. The original methods were these. Because the immunoSEQ output included only junctional sequences and no quality scores, the filtering could not be the same as the filtering used for full-length reads. To assign V/J genes and CDR3, sequences were annotated against IMGT germline references using PyIR, a Python wrapper for IgBLAST v1.9. Reads with weak V/J assignments (E-value above 1e-6), missing CDR3, stop codons, out-of-frame junctions, or ambiguous translated residues were removed. V3J clonotypes were defined by identical inferred V gene, J gene, and CDR3 amino acid sequence. To compute the percentage overlap between repertoires, the number of shared unique clonotypes was divided by the size of the smaller repertoire. Three approaches were used to assess repertoire richness: RTK rarefaction, the Chao1 estimator, and Recon v2.1 estimates of unobserved clonotypes. Generation probabilities for all TCRbeta clonotypes obtained by the gDNA method from four donors were computed using OLGA. The table was pulled from immuneACCESS by TCRdb, which kept in-frame rearrangements only. Such tables lose some clones; where checked, under half of the loss comes from unresolved V genes, and the rest has no known cause. V and J calls and clone size come straight from that table; D and trimming were deduced from the DNA. In all, the sample holds approximately 2.1 million clones, and approximately 95% of those were seen once. Jointly, the top ten make up about 0.37% of the sample.

From the cysteine through the phenylalanine, the CDR3 covers 12 amino acids. Solely the CDR3 DNA is kept, with 36 bases framed from the first base. V is cut by 4 bases and J by 7 bases, and the space between the germline ends is 8 bases. The germline V gene (reference sequence) supplies CDR1 WNHNN and CDR2 SYGVQD. Healthy HIV-negative adults with no recently reported acute infections or vaccinations were included as donors. Every donor was a Caucasian adult residing in Nashville, Tennessee, USA. Magnetic negative selection was used to enrich CD4+ T cells, after which naive cells were positively selected on CD45RA and the negative fraction became the memory subset. After blood collection by leukapheresis, PBMCs were isolated using Ficoll-Histopaque density gradient centrifugation and then cryopreserved in the vapor phase of liquid nitrogen. Analytical flow cytometry was used to check the purity and quantity of each magnetically sorted T cell population. Genomic DNA was isolated from every sorted fraction and measured by UV absorbance on a Nanodrop 2000c.

As concerns this clone: Its antigen is still unknown. No per-base quality is available; no much larger clone lies one base away.

The chain uses TRBV10-1 and TRBJ2-1; the D gene is unclear. This TCR was recovered from a man younger than 35 in good health. Some clones in this sample may be carry-over from other donors' samples. The sequenced sample consisted of naive CD4+ T cells from PBMCs. The sample's cell subset or site label, decoded: CD45RA+ positively selected. The sequence in DNA is TGCGCCAGCAGTGGTTGGAATAATGAGCAGTTCTTC. The translation is CASSGWNNEQFF.